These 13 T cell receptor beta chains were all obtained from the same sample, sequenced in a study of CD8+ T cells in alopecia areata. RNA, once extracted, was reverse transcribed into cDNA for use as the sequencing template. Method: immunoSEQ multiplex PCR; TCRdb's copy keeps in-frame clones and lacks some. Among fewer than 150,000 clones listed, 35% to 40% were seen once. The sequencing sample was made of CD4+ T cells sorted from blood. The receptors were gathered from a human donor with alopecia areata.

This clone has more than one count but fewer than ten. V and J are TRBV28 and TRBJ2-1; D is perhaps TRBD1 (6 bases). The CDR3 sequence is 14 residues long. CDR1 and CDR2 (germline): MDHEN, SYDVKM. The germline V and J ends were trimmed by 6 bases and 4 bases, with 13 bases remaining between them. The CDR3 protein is CASRSGTLYNEQFF. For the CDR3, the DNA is TGTGCCAGCAGATCCGGGACACTTTACAATGAGCAGTTCTTC.

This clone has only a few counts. The CDR3 loop is CASSFGSGDKSWEQFF. CDR3 nucleotides: TGCGCCAGCAGCTTCGGATCGGGGGATAAGAGTTGGGAGCAGTTCTTC. This sequence joins TRBV5-1 and TRBJ2-1; D perhaps matches TRBD2 (6 bases). In germline, CDR1 is SGHRS, CDR2 YFSETQ. The V end was cut by 2 bases, the J end by 10 bases, with 22 bases between. The CDR3 is 16 amino acids.

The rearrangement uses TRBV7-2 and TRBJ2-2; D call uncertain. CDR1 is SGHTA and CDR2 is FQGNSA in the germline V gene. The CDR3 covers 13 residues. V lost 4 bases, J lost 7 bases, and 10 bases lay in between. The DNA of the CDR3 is TGTGCCAGCAGCTCCTATCTGGACGGGGAGCTGTTTTTT. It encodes CASSSYLDGELFF.

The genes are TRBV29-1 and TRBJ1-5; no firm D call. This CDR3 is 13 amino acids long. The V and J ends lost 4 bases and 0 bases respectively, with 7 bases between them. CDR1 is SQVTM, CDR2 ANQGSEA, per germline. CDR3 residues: CSVGENSNQPQHF. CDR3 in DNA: TGCAGCGTTGGTGAGAATAGCAATCAGCCCCAGCATTTT.

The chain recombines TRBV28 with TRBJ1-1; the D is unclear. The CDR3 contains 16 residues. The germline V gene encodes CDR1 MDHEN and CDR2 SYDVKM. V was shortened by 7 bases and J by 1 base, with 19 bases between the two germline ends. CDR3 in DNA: TGTGCCAGCACCCCCCCGAGGGCCACCTCGAACACTGAAGCTTTCTTT. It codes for CASTPPRATSNTEAFF.

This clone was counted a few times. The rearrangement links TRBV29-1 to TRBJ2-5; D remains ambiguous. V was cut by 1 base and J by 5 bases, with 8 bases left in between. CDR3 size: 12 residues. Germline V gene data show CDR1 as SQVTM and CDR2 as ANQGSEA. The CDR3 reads CSVEALLETQYF. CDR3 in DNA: TGCAGCGTTGAAGCTCTCCTGGAGACCCAGTACTTC.

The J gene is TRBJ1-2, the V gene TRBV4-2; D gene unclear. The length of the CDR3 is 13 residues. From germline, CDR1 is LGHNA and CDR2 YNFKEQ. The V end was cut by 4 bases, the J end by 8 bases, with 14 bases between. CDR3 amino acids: CASSRDGEEGYTF. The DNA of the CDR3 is TGTGCCAGCAGCCGAGATGGGGAAGAGGGCTACACCTTC.

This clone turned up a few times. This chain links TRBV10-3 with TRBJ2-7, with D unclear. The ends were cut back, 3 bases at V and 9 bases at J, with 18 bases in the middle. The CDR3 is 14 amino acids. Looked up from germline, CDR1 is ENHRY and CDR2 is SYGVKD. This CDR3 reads CAISERQAPWGQYF. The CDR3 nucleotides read TGTGCCATCAGTGAACGGCAGGCACCCTGGGGGCAGTACTTC.

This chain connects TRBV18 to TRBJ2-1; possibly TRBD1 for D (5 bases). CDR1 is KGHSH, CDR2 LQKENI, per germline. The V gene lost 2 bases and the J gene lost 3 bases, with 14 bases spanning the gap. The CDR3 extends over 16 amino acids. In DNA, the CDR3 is TGTGCCAGCTCACCAAGGCAACAGGCTGACTACAATGAGCAGTTCTTC. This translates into CASSPRQQADYNEQFF.

The DNA for the CDR3 is TGTGCCAGCAGCTTAGCGGGGGCAAGCACAGATACGCAGTATTTT. Its translation is CASSLAGASTDTQYF. This sequence joins TRBV7-2 and TRBJ2-3, with a tentative D call TRBD1 (6 bases). Germline V gene data show CDR1 as SGHTA and CDR2 as FQGNSA. This CDR3 has 15 amino acids. Trimming took 0 bases from V and 0 from J, leaving 7 bases between them.

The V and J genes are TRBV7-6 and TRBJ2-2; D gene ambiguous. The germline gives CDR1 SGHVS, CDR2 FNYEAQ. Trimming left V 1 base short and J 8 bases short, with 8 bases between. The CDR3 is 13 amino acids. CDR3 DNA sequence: TGTGCCAGCAGCTTAGTCAAGGAGGGGGAGCTGTTTTTT. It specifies CASSLVKEGELFF.

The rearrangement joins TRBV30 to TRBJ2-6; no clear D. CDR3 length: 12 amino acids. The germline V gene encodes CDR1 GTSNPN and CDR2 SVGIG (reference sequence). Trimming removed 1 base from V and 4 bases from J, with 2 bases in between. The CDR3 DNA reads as TGTGCCTGGAGTGGGGGGGCCAACGTCCTGACTTTC. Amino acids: CAWSGGANVLTF.

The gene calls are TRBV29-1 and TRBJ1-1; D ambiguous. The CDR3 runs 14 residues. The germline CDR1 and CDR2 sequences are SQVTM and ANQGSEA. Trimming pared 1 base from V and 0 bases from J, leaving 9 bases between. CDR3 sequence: CSVEARLLNTEAFF. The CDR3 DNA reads TGCAGCGTTGAAGCACGCTTGTTGAACACTGAAGCTTTCTTT.